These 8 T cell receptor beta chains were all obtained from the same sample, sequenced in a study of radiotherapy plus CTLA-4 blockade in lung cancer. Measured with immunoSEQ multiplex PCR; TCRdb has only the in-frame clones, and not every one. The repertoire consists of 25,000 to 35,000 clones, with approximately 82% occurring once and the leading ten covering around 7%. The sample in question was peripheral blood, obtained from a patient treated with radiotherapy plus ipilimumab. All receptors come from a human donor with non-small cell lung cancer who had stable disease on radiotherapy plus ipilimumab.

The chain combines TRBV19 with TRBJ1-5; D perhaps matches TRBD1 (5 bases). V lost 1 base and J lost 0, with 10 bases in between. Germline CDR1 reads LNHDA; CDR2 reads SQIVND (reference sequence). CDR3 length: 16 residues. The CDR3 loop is CASSIGTPYSNQPQHF. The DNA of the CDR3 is TGTGCCAGTAGTATAGGGACACCTTATAGCAATCAGCCCCAGCATTTT.

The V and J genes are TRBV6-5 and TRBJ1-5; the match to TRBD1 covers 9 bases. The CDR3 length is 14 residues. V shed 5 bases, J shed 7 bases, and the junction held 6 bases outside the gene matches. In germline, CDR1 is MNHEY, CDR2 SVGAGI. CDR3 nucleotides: TGTGCCAGCAGTGCCGACAGGGGGGGACAGCCCCAGCATTTT. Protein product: CASSADRGGQPQHF.

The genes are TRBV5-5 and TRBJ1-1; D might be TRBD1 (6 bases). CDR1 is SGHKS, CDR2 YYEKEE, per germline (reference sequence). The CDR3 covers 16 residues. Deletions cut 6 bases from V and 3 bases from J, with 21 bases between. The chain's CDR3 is CASNLGGAAGDTEAFF. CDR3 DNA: TGTGCCAGCAACCTCGGGGGGGCGGCTGGGGACACTGAAGCTTTCTTT.

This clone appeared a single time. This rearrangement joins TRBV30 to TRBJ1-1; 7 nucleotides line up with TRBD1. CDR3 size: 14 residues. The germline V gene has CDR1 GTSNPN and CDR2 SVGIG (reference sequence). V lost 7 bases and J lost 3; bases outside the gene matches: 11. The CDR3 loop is CALDRQGPHTEAFF. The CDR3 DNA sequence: TGTGCCTTAGATCGACAGGGACCTCACACTGAAGCTTTCTTT.

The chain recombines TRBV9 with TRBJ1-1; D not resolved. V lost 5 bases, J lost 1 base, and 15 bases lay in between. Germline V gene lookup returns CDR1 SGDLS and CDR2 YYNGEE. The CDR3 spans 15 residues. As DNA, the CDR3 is TGTGCCAGCAGAAATGGTCTGGGCAAGAACACTGAAGCTTTCTTT. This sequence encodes CASRNGLGKNTEAFF.

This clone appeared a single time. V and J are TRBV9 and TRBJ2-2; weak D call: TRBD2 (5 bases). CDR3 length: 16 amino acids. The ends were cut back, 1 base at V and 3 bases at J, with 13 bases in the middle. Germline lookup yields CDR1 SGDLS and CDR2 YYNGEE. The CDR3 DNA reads TGTGCCAGCAGCGTAAAGTCAGGAGGTCACACCGGGGAGCTGTTTTTT. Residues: CASSVKSGGHTGELFF. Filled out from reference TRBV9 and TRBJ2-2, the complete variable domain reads DSGVTQTPKHLITATGQRVTLRCSPRSGDLSVYWYQQSLDQGLQFLIQYYNGEERAKGNILERFSAQQFPDLHSELNLSSLELGDSALYFCASSVKSGGHTGELFFGEGSRLTVL.

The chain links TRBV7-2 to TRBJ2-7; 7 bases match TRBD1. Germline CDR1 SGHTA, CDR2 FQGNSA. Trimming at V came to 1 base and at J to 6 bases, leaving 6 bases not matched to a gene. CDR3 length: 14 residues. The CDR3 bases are TGTGCCAGCAGCTTAGGACAGGGACGAGGCGAGCAGTACTTC. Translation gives CASSLGQGRGEQYF.

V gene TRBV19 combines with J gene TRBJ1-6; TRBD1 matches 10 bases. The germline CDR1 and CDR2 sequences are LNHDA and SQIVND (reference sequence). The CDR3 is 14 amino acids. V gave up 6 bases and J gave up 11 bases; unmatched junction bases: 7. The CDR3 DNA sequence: TGTGCCAGTAGCGCCGGGACAGGGGTGGCACCCCTCCACTTT. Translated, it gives CASSAGTGVAPLHF.